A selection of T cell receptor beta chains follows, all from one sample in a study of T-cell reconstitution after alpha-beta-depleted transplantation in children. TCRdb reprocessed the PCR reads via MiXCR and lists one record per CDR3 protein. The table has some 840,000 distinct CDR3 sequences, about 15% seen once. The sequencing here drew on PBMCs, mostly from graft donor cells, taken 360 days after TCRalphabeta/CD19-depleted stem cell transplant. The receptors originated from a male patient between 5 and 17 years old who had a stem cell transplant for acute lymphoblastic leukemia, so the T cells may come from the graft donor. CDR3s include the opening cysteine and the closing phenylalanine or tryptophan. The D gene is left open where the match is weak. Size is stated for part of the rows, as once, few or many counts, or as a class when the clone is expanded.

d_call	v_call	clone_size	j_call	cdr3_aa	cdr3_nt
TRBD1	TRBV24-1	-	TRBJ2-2	CATSAGQGGAGELFF	TGTGCCACCAGCGCGGGACAGGGGGGAGCCGGGGAGCTGTTTTTT
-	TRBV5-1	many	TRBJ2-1	CASRRGNEQFF	TGCGCCAGCAGGCGGGGCAATGAGCAGTTCTTC
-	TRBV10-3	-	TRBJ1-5	CAISESDGALSNQPQHF	TGTGCCATCAGTGAGTCGGACGGCGCCCTAAGCAATCAGCCCCAGCATTTT
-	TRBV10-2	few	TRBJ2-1	CASSDSRHSYNEQFF	TGCGCCAGCAGTGATAGCAGGCACTCCTACAATGAGCAGTTCTTC
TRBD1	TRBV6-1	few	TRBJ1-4	CASSARTGGKEKLFF	TGTGCCAGCAGTGCCCGGACAGGGGGAAAAGAAAAACTGTTTTTT
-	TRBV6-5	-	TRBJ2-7	CASSYSPDYEQYF	TGTGCCAGCAGTTACTCGCCAGACTACGAGCAGTACTTC
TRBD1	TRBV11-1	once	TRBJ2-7	CASSFSPGQGYYEQYF	TGTGCCAGCAGCTTCAGTCCGGGACAGGGGTACTACGAGCAGTACTTC
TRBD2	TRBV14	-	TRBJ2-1	CASSHGLAGGLLYNEQFF	TGTGCCAGCAGCCACGGACTAGCGGGAGGTCTACTTTACAATGAGCAGTTCTTC
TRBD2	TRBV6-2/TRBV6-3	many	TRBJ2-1	CASSLPSGYNEQFF	TGTGCCAGCAGTTTACCTAGCGGTTACAATGAGCAGTTCTTC
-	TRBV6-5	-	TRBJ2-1	CASSYIDSTYNEQFF	TGTGCCAGCAGTTACATAGACTCAACCTACAATGAGCAGTTCTTC
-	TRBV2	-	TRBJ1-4	CASSVATNEKLFF	TGTGCCAGCAGTGTAGCAACTAATGAAAAACTGTTTTTT
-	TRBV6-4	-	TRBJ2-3	CASSDSFFGDRDTQYF	TGTGCCAGCAGTGACTCGTTCTTTGGGGATCGAGATACGCAGTATTTT
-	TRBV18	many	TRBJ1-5	CASSPQGSNQPQHF	TGTGCCAGCAGCCCCCAGGGGAGCAATCAGCCCCAGCATTTT
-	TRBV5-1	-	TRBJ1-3	CASSGGTASGNTIYF	TGCGCCAGCAGCGGCGGGACGGCCTCTGGAAACACCATATATTTT
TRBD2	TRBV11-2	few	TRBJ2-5	CASSFPSSGKGGESQETQYF	TGTGCCAGCAGCTTCCCATCTAGCGGGAAAGGGGGGGAATCCCAAGAGACCCAGTACTTC
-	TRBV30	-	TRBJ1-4	CAWSVVQLGKKLFF	TGTGCCTGGAGTGTTGTCCAGCTGGGGAAAAAACTGTTTTTT
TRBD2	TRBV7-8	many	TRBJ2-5	CASSLELAGGPETQYF	TGTGCCAGCAGCTTAGAGCTAGCGGGAGGGCCAGAGACCCAGTACTTC
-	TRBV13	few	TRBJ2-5	CASSARINQETQYF	TGTGCCAGCAGCGCACGGATTAACCAAGAGACCCAGTACTTC
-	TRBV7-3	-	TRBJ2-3	CASSFRARPLDTQYF	TGTGCCAGCAGCTTTCGGGCCCGGCCCTTGGATACGCAGTATTTT
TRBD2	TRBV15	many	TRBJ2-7	CATSRDSSGKYEQYF	TGTGCCACCAGCAGAGATTCTAGCGGGAAGTACGAGCAGTACTTC
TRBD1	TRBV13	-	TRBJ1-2	CAISPPRDRGRDDYGYTF	TGTGCCATCAGTCCCCCGAGGGACAGGGGGAGAGACGACTATGGCTACACCTTC
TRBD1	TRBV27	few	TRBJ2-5	CASSSLRQGAWETQYF	TGTGCCAGCAGCTCTCTTCGACAGGGAGCATGGGAGACCCAGTACTTC
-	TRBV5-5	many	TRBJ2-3	CASSLDGGAAIDTQYF	TGTGCCAGCAGCTTGGATGGGGGAGCCGCCATAGATACGCAGTATTTT
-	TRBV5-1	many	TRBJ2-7	CASSIVLASYEQYF	TGCGCCAGCAGTATCGTCCTAGCCTCCTACGAGCAGTACTTC
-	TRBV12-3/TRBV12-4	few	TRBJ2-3	CASSTDGDSTDTQYF	TGTGCCAGCAGCACGGACGGGGACTCCACAGATACGCAGTATTTT
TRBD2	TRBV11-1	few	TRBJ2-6	CASSHGTSGRTGANVLTF	TGTGCCAGCAGCCACGGGACTAGCGGGAGAACTGGGGCCAACGTCCTGACTTTC
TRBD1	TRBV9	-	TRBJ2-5	CASRRGTGLQETQYF	TGTGCCAGCCGGCGCGGGACAGGGCTACAAGAGACCCAGTACTTC
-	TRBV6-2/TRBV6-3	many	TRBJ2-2	CASSYSNTGELFF	TGCGCCAGCTCCTACTCAAACACCGGGGAGCTGTTTTTT
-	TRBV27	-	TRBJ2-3	CASSLQPQGGRDTDTQYF	TGTGCCAGCAGTTTGCAACCACAGGGCGGCAGAGACACAGATACGCAGTATTTT
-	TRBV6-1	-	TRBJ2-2	CASSREGIDGELFF	TGTGCCAGCAGTCGGGAAGGGATTGACGGGGAGCTGTTTTTT
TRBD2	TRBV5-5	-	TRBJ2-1	CASNRAGGGYNEQFF	TGTGCCAGCAACCGAGCGGGAGGGGGTTACAATGAGCAGTTCTTC
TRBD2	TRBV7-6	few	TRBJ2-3	CASSPRLAGGPTDTQYF	TGTGCCAGCAGCCCAAGGCTAGCGGGAGGGCCGACAGATACGCAGTATTTT
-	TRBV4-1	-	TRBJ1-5	CASSQEGVAARVINQPQHF	TGCGCCAGCAGCCAAGAAGGGGTCGCGGCGAGAGTGATCAATCAGCCCCAGCATTTT
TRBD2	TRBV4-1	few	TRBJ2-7	CASSQGLASGRRAYEQYF	TGCGCCAGCAGCCAAGGTCTGGCTAGCGGGAGGAGGGCCTACGAGCAGTACTTC
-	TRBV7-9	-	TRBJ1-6	CASSLVGVSPLHF	TGTGCCAGCAGCTTAGTCGGGGTATCACCCCTCCACTTT
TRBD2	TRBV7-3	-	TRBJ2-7	CASSPGLAGSHNEQYF	TGTGCCAGCAGCCCAGGACTAGCGGGTTCTCACAACGAGCAGTACTTC
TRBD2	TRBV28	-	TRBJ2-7	CASRPTGLAGTYEQYF	TGTGCCAGCAGGCCCACCGGACTAGCGGGAACCTACGAGCAGTACTTC
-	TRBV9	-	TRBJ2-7	CASSVGTGLSYEQYF	TGTGCCAGCAGCGTAGGGACCGGCCTCTCCTACGAGCAGTACTTC
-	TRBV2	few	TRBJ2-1	CASTAQRDSAWEQFF	TGTGCCAGCACCGCTCAAAGGGATAGTGCGTGGGAGCAGTTCTTC
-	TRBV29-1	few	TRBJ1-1	CSVEGTEADTEAFF	TGCAGCGTTGAAGGGACAGAGGCGGACACTGAAGCTTTCTTT
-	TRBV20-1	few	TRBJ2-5	CSARVRVRGARETQYF	TGCAGTGCTAGAGTGAGGGTTAGGGGGGCCCGGGAGACCCAGTACTTC
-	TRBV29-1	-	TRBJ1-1	CSVSNRRGTEAFF	TGCAGCGTTTCGAACCGTCGTGGCACTGAAGCTTTCTTT
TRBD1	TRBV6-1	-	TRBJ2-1	CASSGQGWYEQFF	TGTGCCAGCAGCGGACAGGGTTGGTATGAGCAGTTCTTC
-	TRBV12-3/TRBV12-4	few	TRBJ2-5	CASRAQGPSQETQYF	TGTGCCAGCAGGGCCCAGGGCCCAAGCCAAGAGACCCAGTACTTC
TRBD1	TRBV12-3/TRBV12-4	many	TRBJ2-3	CASSSGQGTDTQYF	TGTGCCAGCAGTTCTGGACAGGGGACAGATACGCAGTATTTT
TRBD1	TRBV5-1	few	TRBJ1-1	CASSSPGTGGRAFF	TGCGCCAGCAGCTCGCCGGGGACAGGGGGTCGAGCTTTCTTT
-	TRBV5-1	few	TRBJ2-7	CASSFGPETGEYEQYF	TGCGCCAGCAGCTTTGGCCCCGAGACGGGAGAGTACGAGCAGTACTTC
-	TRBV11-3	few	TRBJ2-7	CASSLMRGKTYEQYF	TGTGCCAGCAGCTTAATGCGAGGAAAAACCTACGAGCAGTACTTC